Listed here are 30 T cell receptor beta chains from one sample, sequenced in a study of T cells after yellow fever vaccination. One entry per CDR3 protein results from TCRdb running MiXCR on the 5' RACE reads. The profile shows approximately 120,000 distinct CDR3 sequences, approximately 16% of them singletons. This sample comprised CD8+ T cells sorted from PBMCs, obtained 5 days after the yellow fever booster vaccination. The receptors come from a man aged 18 to 30 who received the YFV17D yellow fever vaccine.

This sequence joins TRBV4-1 and TRBJ1-5; D call uncertain. Germline CDR1 MGHRA, CDR2 YSYEKL. This CDR3 region has 15 residues. Between the trimmed V and J ends, which lost 0 bases and 7 bases, there was a span of 13 bases. This chain's CDR3 is CASSQDPRKGQPQHF. Written as DNA, the CDR3 is TGCGCCAGCAGCCAAGATCCGCGCAAGGGCCAGCCCCAGCATTTT.

This chain joins TRBV20-1 and TRBJ2-4; D not certain. From germline, CDR1 is DFQATT and CDR2 SNEGSKA (reference sequence). The CDR3 has 14 residues. Trimming left V 3 bases short and J 0 bases short, with 9 bases between. This chain's CDR3 is CSARFRGAKNIQYF. The CDR3 DNA reads TGCAGTGCTAGGTTTCGCGGAGCCAAAAACATTCAGTACTTC.

This clonotype has only a few counts. The chain employs TRBV14 and TRBJ2-4; weak D call: TRBD2 (6 bases). Germline CDR1 reads SGHDN; CDR2 reads FVKESK. V lost 1 base to trimming and J lost 1 base, with 11 bases between them. The CDR3 spans 16 residues. CDR3 nucleotides: TGTGCCAGCAGCCAAGTTCCGGAGGGGGCCAAAAACATTCAGTACTTC. Amino acid sequence: CASSQVPEGAKNIQYF.

This clonotype occurred a few times. This chain uses TRBV7-2 with TRBJ2-3; 13 nucleotides match TRBD2. With 5 bases clipped from V and 10 bases from J, the junction kept 9 bases outside the gene matches. Germline assignment: CDR1 SGHTA and CDR2 FQGNSA. CDR3 length: 15 residues. The CDR3 reads CASSPLAGGEWAQYF. DNA of the CDR3: TGTGCCAGCAGCCCACTAGCGGGGGGGGAGTGGGCGCAGTATTTT.

The chain combines TRBV5-4 with TRBJ2-3; 8 bases fit TRBD2. With 4 bases clipped from V and 4 bases from J, the junction kept 8 bases outside the gene matches. The CDR3 totals 15 residues. From germline, CDR1 is SGHNT and CDR2 YYREEE (reference sequence). The CDR3 sequence: CASSGGTRRPDTQYF. For the CDR3, the DNA is TGTGCCAGCAGCGGTGGGACTAGAAGGCCAGATACGCAGTATTTT.

This clonotype has only a few counts. The rearrangement links TRBV6-1 to TRBJ2-7; D assignment may be TRBD1 or TRBD2 (6 bases each). Germline assignment: CDR1 MNHNS and CDR2 SASEGT. CDR3 length: 15 residues. The V and J ends lost 8 bases and 1 base respectively, with 18 bases between them. CDR3 protein: CASQETGAPSYEQYF. The CDR3 nucleotides are TGTGCCAGCCAGGAGACGGGGGCCCCGTCCTACGAGCAGTACTTC.

This clonotype was observed many times. The rearrangement joins TRBV5-1 to TRBJ2-1, with 12 bases that match TRBD1. The V gene end was trimmed by 4 bases and the J gene end by 8 bases; junction bases not matched to a gene: 4. CDR1 and CDR2 from the germline V gene are SGHRS and YFSETQ. This CDR3 comprises 14 residues. The DNA for the CDR3 is TGCGCCAGCAGCGTGGGACAGGGGGCCGATGAGCAGTTCTTC. Amino acids: CASSVGQGADEQFF.

The J gene is TRBJ2-1, the V gene TRBV5-1; D is tentatively TRBD1 or TRBD2 (5 bases each). This CDR3 region has 16 residues. V was trimmed by 5 bases and J by 4 bases, leaving 19 bases between them. CDR1 is SGHRS and CDR2 is YFSETQ in the germline V gene. The CDR3 DNA reads as TGCGCCAGCAGTGTCCGGCATGGGGGTTCATACAATGAGCAGTTCTTC. This encodes CASSVRHGGSYNEQFF.

The chain couples TRBV2 to TRBJ2-3; D unclear. Per germline, CDR1 SNHLY and CDR2 FYNNEI. Trimming pared 10 bases from V and 2 bases from J, leaving 16 bases between. This CDR3 has 14 residues. The CDR3 region has the DNA TGTGCCACCCCCCAAGTTCGGATCACAGATACGCAGTATTTT. It codes for CATPQVRITDTQYF.

This sequence joins TRBV12-3 or TRBV12-4 and TRBJ1-2; no clear D gene. This CDR3 is 13 amino acids long. Deletions cut 7 bases from V and 2 bases from J, with 11 bases between. CDR3 nucleotides: TGTGCCAGCACCCCAGACTTAAACTATGGCTACACCTTC. Protein sequence: CASTPDLNYGYTF.

V usage is TRBV15 and J usage is TRBJ2-1, with D tentatively TRBD2 (6 bases). V was trimmed by 1 base and J by 4 bases, leaving 8 bases between them. The CDR3 runs to 14 residues. From germline, CDR1 is LNHNV and CDR2 YYDKDF (reference sequence). The CDR3 region has the DNA TGTGCCACCAGCAGAGTCGGAGGGTACAATGAGCAGTTCTTC. Amino acids: CATSRVGGYNEQFF.

The table lists this clonotype with a few counts. The chain carries TRBV12-5 and TRBJ2-6, with D possibly being TRBD1 (7 bases). This CDR3 is built from 15 residues. Trimming cost V 10 bases and J 0 bases, with 13 bases left between them. Looked up from germline, CDR1 is LGHNT and CDR2 is FRNRAP. Here the CDR3 DNA reads TGTGCTATCGCAGGGGGGATCTCTGGGGCCAACGTCCTGACTTTC. This encodes CAIAGGISGANVLTF.

This clonotype was recorded a few times. The gene calls are TRBV4-2 and TRBJ1-1, with a weak D call TRBD1 (6 bases). The CDR3 loop spans 14 amino acids. Trimming stripped 6 bases from V and 4 bases from J, with 15 bases between. The germline V gene has CDR1 LGHNA and CDR2 YNFKEQ. The CDR3 DNA is TGTGCCAGCAGGGAAGTAGGGGGGAGCACTGAAGCTTTCTTT. Residues: CASREVGGSTEAFF.

This clonotype occurred many times. In DNA, the CDR3 is TGCGCCAGCAGCTTGTTCGCACAGGGCGAAAACGAGCAGTACTTC. It translates to CASSLFAQGENEQYF. The chain recombines TRBV5-1 with TRBJ2-7; TRBD1 might be the D (6 bases). Trimming cost V 1 base and J 5 bases, with 16 bases left between them. Germline V lookup: CDR1 SGHRS, CDR2 YFSETQ. This CDR3 has 15 residues.

This clonotype was seen a few times. The chain has TRBV9 and TRBJ2-3; D is undetermined. This CDR3 has 12 amino acids. Germline assignment: CDR1 SGDLS and CDR2 YYNGEE. The V end was cut by 1 base, the J end by 10 bases, with 10 bases between. The CDR3 sequence: CASSVSVAPQYF. The DNA for the CDR3 is TGTGCCAGCAGCGTATCTGTGGCGCCGCAGTATTTT.

The rearrangement uses TRBV9 and TRBJ2-2; 8 bases fit TRBD1. V lost 1 base and J lost 3; bases outside the gene matches: 8. This CDR3 has 17 residues. From germline, CDR1 is SGDLS and CDR2 YYNGEE. The CDR3 reads CASSVQGALVYTGELFF. As DNA, the CDR3 is TGTGCCAGCAGCGTACAGGGGGCGCTTGTTTACACCGGGGAGCTGTTTTTT.

This sequence joins TRBV20-1 and TRBJ2-5, with 7 nucleotides matching TRBD2. V lost 1 base to trimming and J lost 5 bases; unmatched junction nucleotides: 7. The CDR3 runs 14 residues. CDR1 is DFQATT and CDR2 is SNEGSKA in the germline V gene (reference sequence). The CDR3 region has the DNA TGCAGTGCTAGAGTTGGGAGGGCCGAGGAGACCCAGTACTTC. Protein product: CSARVGRAEETQYF.

The rearrangement joins TRBV4-2 to TRBJ1-5; D is perhaps TRBD1 (5 bases). Germline CDR1 LGHNA, CDR2 YNFKEQ. Trimming removed 4 bases at V and 4 bases at J, with 8 bases between. The CDR3 runs to 13 residues. CDR3 in amino acids: CASSRGGNQPQHF. DNA for the CDR3: TGTGCCAGCAGCCGGGGGGGGAATCAGCCCCAGCATTTT.

Judged by abundance, this clonotype is medium-sized. V gene TRBV20-1 combines with J gene TRBJ2-7; 8 bases are shared with TRBD2. J lost 3 bases, V lost 1 base, and 5 bases had no gene match. Germline loops: CDR1 DFQATT, CDR2 SNEGSKA (reference sequence). This CDR3 region has 14 residues. CDR3 residues: CSARAGTRSYEQYF. DNA for the CDR3: TGCAGTGCTAGAGCCGGGACTAGAAGCTACGAGCAGTACTTC.

This clonotype was recorded a few times. The chain combines TRBV20-1 with TRBJ1-2; the D is unclear. The V gene lost 5 bases and the J gene lost 13 bases, with 11 bases spanning the gap. CDR1 and CDR2 (germline): DFQATT, SNEGSKA (reference sequence). This CDR3 is 9 amino acids long. CDR3 residues: CSALDSGTF. The CDR3 DNA reads as TGCAGTGCTCTGGACTCAGGCACCTTC.

V is TRBV6-6 and J is TRBJ2-2; D remains ambiguous. The V end lost 8 bases, the J end lost 5 bases, and 3 bases lay between the germline ends. CDR3 length equals 10 residues. The germline CDR1 and CDR2 sequences are MNHNY and SVGAGI (reference sequence). CDR3 in amino acids: CASSTGELFF. CDR3 nucleotides: TGTGCCAGCTCGACCGGGGAGCTGTTTTTT.

This chain joins TRBV11-2 and TRBJ2-5; the match to TRBD2 covers 8 bases. Germline V gives CDR1 SGHAT, CDR2 FQNNGV. This CDR3 comprises 15 residues. Unmatched junction bases numbered 7, after V lost 2 bases and J lost 5 bases. DNA for the CDR3: TGTGCCAGCAGCTTACCTGTAGCGGGGTTGGAGACCCAGTACTTC. The encoded protein is CASSLPVAGLETQYF.

The chain is built from TRBV12-3 or TRBV12-4 and TRBJ1-2; 11 bases align to TRBD1. V lost 4 bases to trimming and J lost 2 bases; unmatched junction nucleotides: 3. The CDR3 is 15 amino acids. The CDR3 loop reads CASSSGTGGNYGYTF. The CDR3 bases are TGTGCCAGCAGTTCTGGGACAGGGGGGAACTATGGCTACACCTTC.

A remark on this clonotype: Relative to the germline gene, one junction end is altered; a read error may explain this. The chain joins TRBV4-3 to TRBJ2-2, with D perhaps TRBD2 (6 bases). The CDR3 runs to 15 residues. Germline V CDR1 and CDR2: LGHNA, YSLEER. CDR3 in amino acids: CASSPRIQNTGGLFF. The DNA for the CDR3 is TGCGCCAGCAGCCCACGGATCCAGAACACCGGGGGGCTGTTTTTT.

This clonotype was counted a few times. This chain links TRBV15 with TRBJ2-7, with D possibly being TRBD1 (5 bases). Germline CDR1 is LNHNV and CDR2 is YYDKDF (reference sequence). The CDR3 extends over 14 amino acids. The V gene lost 0 bases and the J gene lost 5 bases, with 11 bases spanning the gap. The CDR3, as DNA: TGTGCCACCAGCAGAGATCGCAGGGCCGACGAGCAGTACTTC. This gives the protein CATSRDRRADEQYF. The entire variable domain, with the rest obtained from reference TRBV15 and TRBJ2-7, is as follows: DAMVIQNPRYQVTQFGKPVTLSCSQTLNHNVMYWYQQKSSQAPKLLFHYYDKDFNNEADTPDNFQSRRPNTSFCFLDIRSPGLGDTAMYLCATSRDRRADEQYFGPGTRLTVT.

The chain couples TRBV5-4 to TRBJ2-3; D may be TRBD2 (6 bases). The CDR3 length is 12 residues. V was pared by 4 bases and J by 4 bases, with 7 bases between. Germline-derived CDR1 and CDR2 are SGHNT and YYREEE (reference sequence). The chain's CDR3 is CASSRDSDTQYF. The DNA for the CDR3 is TGTGCCAGCAGCCGGGACTCAGATACGCAGTATTTT.

This clonotype has at least ten counts. The DNA for the CDR3 is TGTGCCAGCAGTTACTCGAGTAACCCGGTTGGTGAGACCCAGTACTTC. This gives the protein CASSYSSNPVGETQYF. The chain is built from TRBV6-5 and TRBJ2-5; D gene ambiguous. Trimming pared 0 bases from V and 5 bases from J, leaving 16 bases between. Germline values: CDR1 MNHEY, CDR2 SVGAGI. This CDR3 has 16 residues.

The V and J genes are TRBV7-9 and TRBJ2-7; 13 bases are shared with TRBD2. Germline CDR1 reads SEHNR; CDR2 reads FQNEAQ (reference sequence). V shed 3 bases, J shed 4 bases, and the junction held 18 bases outside the gene matches. CDR3 length equals 20 residues. The CDR3 DNA sequence: TGTGCCAGCAGCTTGGTGGGAATAGGGACTAGCGGGGAGAACCCATACGAGCAGTACTTC. The encoded protein is CASSLVGIGTSGENPYEQYF.

This chain joins TRBV7-9 and TRBJ2-1; D is ambiguous. The germline V and J ends were trimmed by 3 bases and 2 bases, with 14 bases remaining between them. The CDR3 is 16 amino acids. CDR1 is SEHNR, CDR2 FQNEAQ, per germline (reference sequence). The CDR3 sequence: CASSFTRGSTYNEQFF. The CDR3 DNA is TGTGCCAGCAGCTTTACTCGTGGGTCGACCTACAATGAGCAGTTCTTC.

The chain joins TRBV12-3 or TRBV12-4 to TRBJ1-5; D not resolved. The CDR3 is 12 amino acids. Trimming took off 3 bases at V and 7 bases at J, with 7 bases between the two ends. The CDR3 protein is CASSLELQPQHF. The CDR3 nucleotides read TGTGCCAGCAGTTTGGAGCTCCAGCCCCAGCATTTT.